This T cell receptor (beta chain) was captured in a study of T cell responses to AZD1222 COVID-19 vaccine. From germline, CDR1 is MDHEN and CDR2 SYDVKM. This CDR3 has 13 residues. V was trimmed by 5 bases and J by 4 bases, leaving 11 bases between them. The table came from immunoSEQ multiplex PCR; TCRdb's copy has only in-frame clones and leaves some out. There are around 92,000 clones in the sample; about 89% occur only once, and about 7.5% lies in the top ten. The clonotype was recovered from an adult in good health. The chain recombines TRBV28 with TRBJ1-2; TRBD1 might be the D (6 bases). The sequences come from peripheral blood, collected on day 0 of AZD1222 vaccination. The CDR3 loop reads CASSRDISYGYTF. CDR3 in DNA: TGTGCCAGCAGTAGGGACATATCCTATGGCTACACCTTC.